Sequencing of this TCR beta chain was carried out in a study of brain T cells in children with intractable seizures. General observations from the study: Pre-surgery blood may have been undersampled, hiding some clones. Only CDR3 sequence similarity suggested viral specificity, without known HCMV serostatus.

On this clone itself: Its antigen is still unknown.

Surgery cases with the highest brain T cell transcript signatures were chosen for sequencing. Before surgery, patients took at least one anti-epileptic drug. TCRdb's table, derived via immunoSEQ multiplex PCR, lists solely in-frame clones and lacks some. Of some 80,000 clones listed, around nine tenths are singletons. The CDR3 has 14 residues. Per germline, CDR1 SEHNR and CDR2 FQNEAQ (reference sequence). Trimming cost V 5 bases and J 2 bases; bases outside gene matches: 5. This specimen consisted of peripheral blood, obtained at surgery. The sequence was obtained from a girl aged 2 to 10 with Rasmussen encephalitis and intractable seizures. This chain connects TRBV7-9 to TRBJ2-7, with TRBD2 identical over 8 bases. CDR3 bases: TGTGCCAGCAGCGGGCGGGGGGCCCCCTACGAGCAGTACTTC. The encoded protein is CASSGRGAPYEQYF.